These 24 T cell receptor beta chains originate from one sample sequenced in a study of blood T cell repertoires in COVID-19. Data came from immunoSEQ multiplex PCR; TCRdb stores just in-frame clones and leaves some out. Here the sample spans 370,000 or so clones, about 87% being singletons. The sample consisted of PBMCs or T cells enriched from blood (not recorded which). These receptors were obtained from a man aged 30 to 45 who had recovered from COVID-19.

This chain joins TRBV3-1 (or the pseudogene TRBV3-2) and TRBJ2-1; 11 bases match TRBD2. The trim removed 1 base at V and 3 bases at J, leaving 5 bases unmatched. This CDR3 has 17 amino acids. The germline CDR1 and CDR2 sequences are LGHDT and YNNKEL (reference sequence). In DNA, the CDR3 is TGTGCCAGCAGCCAAGGATCTAGCGGGGGGCTCTACAATGAGCAGTTCTTC. Translation gives CASSQGSSGGLYNEQFF.

The chain uses TRBV7-9 and TRBJ1-2; D perhaps matches TRBD1 (6 bases). This CDR3 region has 13 residues. V was clipped by 11 bases and J by 0 bases, with 13 bases between them. Germline V gives CDR1 SEHNR, CDR2 FQNEAQ (reference sequence). For the CDR3, the DNA is TGTGCCTCAGGGGTCCTCACTAACTATGGCTACACCTTC. As protein: CASGVLTNYGYTF.

The chain links TRBV4-2 to TRBJ1-6, with D perhaps matching TRBD1 (5 bases). The CDR3 length is 16 residues. The V end lost 0 bases, the J end lost 5 bases, and 11 bases lay between the germline ends. Germline V gene data show CDR1 as LGHNA and CDR2 as YNFKEQ. This CDR3 is CASSQDQGSDNSPLHF. The CDR3 DNA reads as TGTGCCAGCAGCCAAGATCAGGGCTCGGATAATTCACCCCTCCACTTT.

The chain uses TRBV27 and TRBJ1-6, with TRBD1 matching 10 bases. Germline lookup yields CDR1 MNHEY and CDR2 SMNVEV (reference sequence). The CDR3 is 17 residues long. The J segment lost 8 bases and the V segment lost 4 bases, leaving 11 bases of the junction unmatched. CDR3 coding DNA: TGTGCCAGCAGTTACCCCCCGGGACAGGGGATGCATTCACCCCTCCACTTT. It specifies CASSYPPGQGMHSPLHF.

This sequence joins TRBV4-2 and TRBJ1-5; 9 bases agree with TRBD1. In germline, CDR1 is LGHNA, CDR2 YNFKEQ. This CDR3 has 16 amino acids. V was clipped by 3 bases and J by 5 bases; unmatched bases: 8. In nucleotides, the CDR3 is TGTGCCAGCAGCCAGGACCCGGGACAGGGTCATCAGCCCCAGCATTTT. It codes for CASSQDPGQGHQPQHF.

V usage is TRBV7-9 and J usage is TRBJ2-2; 10 bases are a match to TRBD1. The CDR3 has 15 residues. Looked up from germline, CDR1 is SEHNR and CDR2 is FQNEAQ (reference sequence). The V segment lost 5 bases and the J segment 5 bases; nucleotides outside the gene matches: 5. CDR3: CASSADRGVTGELFF. CDR3 DNA: TGTGCCAGCAGCGCGGACAGGGGGGTGACCGGGGAGCTGTTTTTT.

The count of this clone is one. The chain links TRBV3-1 (or the pseudogene TRBV3-2) to TRBJ2-3, with 14 bases aligning to TRBD2. V shed 4 bases, J shed 0 bases, and the junction held 6 bases outside the gene matches. CDR1 is LGHDT and CDR2 is YNNKEL in the germline V gene (reference sequence). This CDR3 has 18 residues. CDR3 residues: CASSPGTSGGWSTDTQYF. In nucleotides, the CDR3 is TGTGCCAGCAGCCCCGGGACTAGCGGGGGCTGGAGCACAGATACGCAGTATTTT.

This chain joins TRBV30 and TRBJ1-2; D call uncertain. The length of the CDR3 is 14 residues. Per the germline V gene, CDR1 is GTSNPN and CDR2 is SVGIG (reference sequence). V lost 0 bases and J 6 bases, leaving 14 bases between the germline ends. In DNA, the CDR3 is TGTGCCTGGAGTGTTACTCTCCGAAGCAATGGCTACACCTTC. Protein: CAWSVTLRSNGYTF.

The V call is TRBV6-5, the J call TRBJ2-6, with D maybe TRBD1 (5 bases). The ends were cut back, 8 bases at V and 0 bases at J, with 11 bases in the middle. This CDR3 comprises 15 residues. Germline V gene sequence: CDR1 MNHEY, CDR2 SVGAGI. The CDR3 is CASGSRGSGANVLTF. CDR3 coding DNA: TGTGCCAGCGGTTCAAGGGGCTCTGGGGCCAACGTCCTGACTTTC.

This clone was found a few times. The chain links TRBV2 to TRBJ1-5; D is unclear. The germline V gene has CDR1 SNHLY and CDR2 FYNNEI. Trimming left V 4 bases short and J 0 bases short, with 7 bases between. The CDR3 is 14 amino acids. The CDR3 is CASSASSSNQPQHF. The DNA of the CDR3 is TGTGCCAGCAGTGCCTCGAGTAGCAATCAGCCCCAGCATTTT. Supplemented by reference TRBV2 and TRBJ1-5, the full variable domain reads EPEVTQTPSHQVTQMGQEVILRCVPISNHLYFYWYRQILGQKVEFLVSFYNNEISEKSEIFDDQFSVERPDGSNFTLKIRSTKLEDSAMYFCASSASSSNQPQHFGDGTRLSIL.

The chain employs TRBV2 and TRBJ1-2; D is perhaps TRBD1 (5 bases). V dropped 6 bases and J dropped 4 bases, with 18 bases sitting between them. The CDR3 spans 15 residues. Looked up from germline, CDR1 is SNHLY and CDR2 is FYNNEI. The CDR3 region is CASSPAGREGYGYTF. The CDR3 DNA reads as TGTGCCAGCAGCCCTGCAGGGCGGGAAGGCTATGGCTACACCTTC. Using reference TRBV2 and TRBJ1-2 for the parts outside the CDR3, the full variable domain is EPEVTQTPSHQVTQMGQEVILRCVPISNHLYFYWYRQILGQKVEFLVSFYNNEISEKSEIFDDQFSVERPDGSNFTLKIRSTKLEDSAMYFCASSPAGREGYGYTFGSGTRLTVV.

V gene TRBV7-2 combines with J gene TRBJ1-2; 9 bases agree with TRBD1. The V and J ends lost 4 bases and 8 bases, in that order; junction bases with no gene match: 5. This CDR3 spans 13 amino acids. Germline lookup yields CDR1 SGHTA and CDR2 FQGNSA. This CDR3 is CASSSGQGVGYTF. DNA of the CDR3: TGTGCCAGCAGCTCGGGACAGGGTGTGGGCTACACCTTC.

The J gene is TRBJ2-1, the V gene TRBV5-1, with a tentative D call TRBD2 (6 bases). This CDR3 is built from 13 residues. V was clipped by 0 bases and J by 6 bases, with 7 bases between them. Germline CDR1 is SGHRS and CDR2 is YFSETQ. CDR3 DNA sequence: TGCGCCAGCAGCTTGGCGGGGGTCAATGAGCAGTTCTTC. Translating gives CASSLAGVNEQFF.

J is TRBJ2-2 and V is TRBV19, with D tentatively TRBD1 (6 bases). V lost 9 bases, J lost 0 bases, and 11 bases lay in between. CDR1 is LNHDA and CDR2 is SQIVND in the germline V gene (reference sequence). The CDR3 sequence is 14 residues long. The CDR3 is CASLEGANTGELFF. CDR3 DNA sequence: TGTGCCAGCCTTGAGGGGGCGAACACCGGGGAGCTGTTTTTT. The full variable domain, its missing parts supplied by reference TRBV19 and TRBJ2-2, is DGGITQSPKYLFRKEGQNVTLSCEQNLNHDAMYWYRQDPGQGLRLIYYSQIVNDFQKGDIAEGYSVSREKKESFPLTVTSAQKNPTAFYLCASLEGANTGELFFGEGSRLTVL.

This chain joins TRBV7-9 and TRBJ2-1, with TRBD2 matching 10 bases. The trim removed 3 bases at V and 0 bases at J, leaving 8 bases unmatched. The length of the CDR3 is 18 residues. Germline-derived CDR1 and CDR2 are SEHNR and FQNEAQ (reference sequence). The CDR3 reads CASSLGSGGSFSYNEQFF. DNA of the CDR3: TGTGCCAGCAGCTTGGGTAGCGGGGGGTCCTTCTCCTACAATGAGCAGTTCTTC.

This clone turned up a few times. Other DNA sequences within the sample encode an identical CDR3. CDR3 sequence: CASSLVAGDGYTF. CDR3 in DNA: TGTGCCAGCAGCTTGGTGGCAGGGGATGGCTACACCTTC. This sequence joins TRBV5-6 and TRBJ1-2; a weak D match, TRBD1 (6 bases). This CDR3 has 13 amino acids. Germline V gene sequence: CDR1 SGHDT, CDR2 YYEEEE. The ends were cut back, 0 bases at V and 6 bases at J, with 9 bases in the middle.

This chain uses TRBV4-1 with TRBJ2-7; weak D call: TRBD1 (6 bases). The CDR3 sequence is 14 residues long. V lost 1 base to trimming and J lost 6 bases, with 13 bases between them. Per the germline V gene, CDR1 is MGHRA and CDR2 is YSYEKL. The CDR3: CASSQADRRVEQYF. The CDR3 DNA reads as TGCGCCAGCAGCCAAGCAGACAGGCGGGTCGAGCAGTACTTC.

The V call is TRBV5-1, the J call TRBJ2-2; TRBD1 is a possible D gene (6 bases). Trimming stripped 6 bases from V and 3 bases from J, with 18 bases between. This CDR3 spans 16 amino acids. Germline V lookup: CDR1 SGHRS, CDR2 YFSETQ. In DNA form, the CDR3 reads TGCGCCAGCAAACCTGGGGCAGGGGTCTACACCGGGGAGCTGTTTTTT. Translated, it gives CASKPGAGVYTGELFF.

This clone was detected ten times or more. J is TRBJ2-5 and V is TRBV5-1; 15 bases fit TRBD2. The germline CDR1 and CDR2 sequences are SGHRS and YFSETQ. J lost 5 bases, V lost 5 bases, and 4 bases had no gene match. This CDR3 has 15 residues. The CDR3 loop reads CASRHGTSGGETQYF. The CDR3 nucleotides read TGCGCCAGCAGACACGGGACTAGCGGGGGGGAGACCCAGTACTTC.

This chain connects TRBV6-5 to TRBJ1-2, with no clear D. The germline V gene encodes CDR1 MNHEY and CDR2 SVGAGI. The CDR3 sequence is 15 residues long. V was trimmed by 5 bases and J by 1 base, leaving 14 bases between them. For the CDR3, the DNA is TGTGCCAGCAGTCAAACCGGAGGCGGTAACTATGGCTACACCTTC. This sequence encodes CASSQTGGGNYGYTF.

The rearrangement links TRBV5-1 to TRBJ1-2; 7 nucleotides match TRBD1. CDR1 and CDR2 (germline): SGHRS, YFSETQ. With V trimmed by 5 bases and J by 8 bases, 9 bases remained unmatched. The length of the CDR3 is 13 residues. The CDR3 sequence: CASRDDRAGGYTF. The DNA for the CDR3 is TGCGCCAGCAGGGATGACAGGGCGGGGGGCTACACCTTC.

The gene calls are TRBV21-1 and TRBJ1-4; TRBD1 reflects the table's D call only, with no check against the DNA. TRBV21-1 is a recognized pseudogene. CDR3 length: 15 residues. CDR3 DNA: TGTGCCAACCGGGACAGGGGGCAGACTAATGAAAAACTGTTTTTT. Protein product: CANRDRGQTNEKLFF.

The chain joins TRBV19 to TRBJ2-1, with 11 bases matching TRBD1. J lost 8 bases, V lost 6 bases, and 6 bases had no gene match. CDR3 length: 14 amino acids. The V gene's germline CDR1 is LNHDA and CDR2 SQIVND (reference sequence). The CDR3 loop reads CASRDRGLEDEQFF. DNA of the CDR3: TGTGCCAGTAGGGACAGGGGGCTGGAGGATGAGCAGTTCTTC. Supplemented by reference TRBV19 and TRBJ2-1, the full variable domain reads DGGITQSPKYLFRKEGQNVTLSCEQNLNHDAMYWYRQDPGQGLRLIYYSQIVNDFQKGDIAEGYSVSREKKESFPLTVTSAQKNPTAFYLCASRDRGLEDEQFFGPGTRLTVL.

The chain has TRBV15 and TRBJ2-2, with no clear D. The CDR3 is 15 amino acids. V gave up 1 base and J gave up 7 bases, with 13 bases separating them. Germline V gene data show CDR1 as LNHNV and CDR2 as YYDKDF (reference sequence). CDR3 DNA sequence: TGTGCCACCAGCAGAGCAGACCGGCGGAACGGGGAGCTGTTTTTT. As protein: CATSRADRRNGELFF. Supplemented by reference TRBV15 and TRBJ2-2, the full variable domain reads DAMVIQNPRYQVTQFGKPVTLSCSQTLNHNVMYWYQQKSSQAPKLLFHYYDKDFNNEADTPDNFQSRRPNTSFCFLDIRSPGLGDTAMYLCATSRADRRNGELFFGEGSRLTVL.